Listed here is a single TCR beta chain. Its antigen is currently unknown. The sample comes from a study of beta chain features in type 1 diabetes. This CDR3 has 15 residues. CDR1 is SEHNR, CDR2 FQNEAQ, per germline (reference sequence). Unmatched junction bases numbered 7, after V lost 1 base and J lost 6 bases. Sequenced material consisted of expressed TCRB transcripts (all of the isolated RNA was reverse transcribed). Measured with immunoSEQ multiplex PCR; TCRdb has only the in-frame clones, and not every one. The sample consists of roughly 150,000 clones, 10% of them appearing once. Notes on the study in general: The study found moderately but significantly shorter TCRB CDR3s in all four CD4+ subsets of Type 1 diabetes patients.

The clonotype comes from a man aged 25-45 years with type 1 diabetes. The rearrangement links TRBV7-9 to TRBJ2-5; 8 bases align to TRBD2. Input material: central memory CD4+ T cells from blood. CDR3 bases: TGTGCCAGCAGCTTAGACCCGGGAGGGCCGAAGACCCAGTACTTC. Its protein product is CASSLDPGGPKTQYF. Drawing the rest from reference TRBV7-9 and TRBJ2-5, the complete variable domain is DTGVSQNPRHKITKRGQNVTFRCDPISEHNRLYWYRQTLGQGPEFLTYFQNEAQLEKSRLLSDRFSAERPKGSFSTLEIQRTEQGDSAMYLCASSLDPGGPKTQYFGPGTRLLVL.